This T cell receptor beta chain emerged from a study of CD8 T cells in Susac syndrome. The authors reverse transcribed about 0.45 to 1 ug RNA with random hexamers. Across 54 Vbeta and 13 Jbeta, TCR beta CDR3 was amplified with immunoSEQ multiplex PCR. Via MiXCR, TCRdb re-called the immunoSEQ multiplex PCR reads, giving one row per CDR3 protein. The sample lists over 65,000 distinct CDR3 sequences; about 92% were seen once. Germline loops: CDR1 SGHTA, CDR2 FQGNSA. CDR3 length: 15 residues. Unmatched junction bases numbered 8, after V lost 5 bases and J lost 7 bases. Patients with Susac syndrome met diagnostic criteria that were recently defined for definite or probable disease.

This TCR was sampled from a human donor with Susac syndrome. The sample consisted of CD4+ T cells from PBMCs. The chain is built from TRBV7-2 and TRBJ2-1, with 10 bases that match TRBD2. The CDR3 nucleotides read TGTGCCAGCAGCACCAGCGGGAGGGTGGGGAATGAGCAGTTCTTC. Translation: CASSTSGRVGNEQFF.